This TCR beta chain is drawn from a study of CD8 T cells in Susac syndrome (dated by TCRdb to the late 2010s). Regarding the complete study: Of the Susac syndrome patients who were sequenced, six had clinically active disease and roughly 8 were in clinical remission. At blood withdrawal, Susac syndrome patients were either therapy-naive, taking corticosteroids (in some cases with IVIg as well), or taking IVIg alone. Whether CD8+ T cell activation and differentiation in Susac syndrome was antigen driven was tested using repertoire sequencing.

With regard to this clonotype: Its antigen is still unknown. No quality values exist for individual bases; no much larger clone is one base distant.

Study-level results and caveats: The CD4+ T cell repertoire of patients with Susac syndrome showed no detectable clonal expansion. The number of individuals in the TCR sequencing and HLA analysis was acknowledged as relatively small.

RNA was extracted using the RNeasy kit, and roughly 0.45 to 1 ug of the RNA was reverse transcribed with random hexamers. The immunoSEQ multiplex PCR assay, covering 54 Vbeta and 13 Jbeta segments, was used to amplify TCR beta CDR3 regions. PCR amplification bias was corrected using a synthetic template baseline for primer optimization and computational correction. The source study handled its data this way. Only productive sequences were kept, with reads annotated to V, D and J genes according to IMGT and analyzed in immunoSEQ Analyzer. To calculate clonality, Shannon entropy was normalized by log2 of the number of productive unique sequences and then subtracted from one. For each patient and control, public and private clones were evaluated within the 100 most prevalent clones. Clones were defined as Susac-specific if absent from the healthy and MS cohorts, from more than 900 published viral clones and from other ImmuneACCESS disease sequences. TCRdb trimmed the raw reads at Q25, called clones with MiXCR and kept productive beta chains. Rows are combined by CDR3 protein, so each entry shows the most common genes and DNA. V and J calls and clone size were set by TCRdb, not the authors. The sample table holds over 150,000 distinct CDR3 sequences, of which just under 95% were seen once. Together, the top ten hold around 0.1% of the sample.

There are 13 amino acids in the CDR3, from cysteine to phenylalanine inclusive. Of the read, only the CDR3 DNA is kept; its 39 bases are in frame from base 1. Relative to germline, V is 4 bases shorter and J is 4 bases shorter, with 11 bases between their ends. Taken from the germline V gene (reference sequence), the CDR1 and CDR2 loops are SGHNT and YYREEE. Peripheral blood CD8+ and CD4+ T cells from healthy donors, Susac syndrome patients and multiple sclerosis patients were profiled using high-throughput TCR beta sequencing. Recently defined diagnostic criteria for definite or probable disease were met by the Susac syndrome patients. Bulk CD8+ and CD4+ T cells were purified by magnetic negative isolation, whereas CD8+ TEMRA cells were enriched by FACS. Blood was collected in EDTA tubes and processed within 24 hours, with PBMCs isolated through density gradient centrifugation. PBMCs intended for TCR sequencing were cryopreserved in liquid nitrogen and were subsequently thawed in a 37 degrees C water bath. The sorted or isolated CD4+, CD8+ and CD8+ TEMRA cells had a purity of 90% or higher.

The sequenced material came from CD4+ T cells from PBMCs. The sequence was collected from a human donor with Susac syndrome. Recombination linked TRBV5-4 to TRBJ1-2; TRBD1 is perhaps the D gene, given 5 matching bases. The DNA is TGTGCCAGCAGCCCGGTGCAGGGCTATGGCTACACCTTC. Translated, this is CASSPVQGYGYTF.